A selection of T cell receptor beta chains follows, all from one sample in a study of response to subunit inactivated influenza vaccine. TCRdb processed the RT-PCR reads anew with MiXCR; each CDR3 protein has one entry. The table shows about 780,000 distinct CDR3 sequences, with about a fifth occurring only once. Sequencing was performed on PBMCs from blood, taken more than 4 days after vaccination. The receptor set was obtained from a man aged 50 or older who received an inactivated influenza vaccine. The CDR3 runs from the conserved cysteine through the conserved F or W. The D gene is left open where the match is weak. Clone sizes are given selectively: once, few, many, or a class where the clone is expanded.

TRBV5-5	-	16	-	TRBJ2-3	TGTGCCAGCAGCTTGGGGCAGGGTAGGCCCACAGATACGCAGTATTTT	CASSLGQGRPTDTQYF
TRBV13	-	14	-	TRBJ2-1	TGTGCCAGCAAAAACAGGGTAGGCTACAATGAGCAGTTCTTC	CASKNRVGYNEQFF
TRBV28	TRBD1	15	few	TRBJ2-5	TGTGCCAGCAGTGGGCAGGGGGCTATCAAAGAGACCCAGTACTTC	CASSGQGAIKETQYF
TRBV5-1	TRBD2	15	few	TRBJ2-7	TGCGCCAGCACCCAAGTACTTGGCGGGGGGAACGAGCAGTACTTC	CASTQVLGGGNEQYF
TRBV3-1	TRBD1	14	few	TRBJ1-2	TGTGCCAGCAGCCAACCGGACAGGGTTGATGGCTACACCTTC	CASSQPDRVDGYTF
TRBV7-2	-	14	few	TRBJ1-1	TGTGCTAGCAGCTTTATTACGCTGAACACTGAAGCTTTCTTT	CASSFITLNTEAFF
TRBV4-3	TRBD1	17	-	TRBJ2-3	TGCGCCAGCAGCCATACCCCCGGGACAGGGGTCCCAGATACGCAGTATTTT	CASSHTPGTGVPDTQYF
TRBV5-1	-	14	-	TRBJ1-1	TGCGCCAGCAGCTTGGAGACAAGGAACACTGAAGCTTTCTTT	CASSLETRNTEAFF
TRBV4-1	-	16	few	TRBJ1-4	TGCGCCAGCAGCCAAGATCGAGGGGCAACTAATGAAAAACTGTTTTTT	CASSQDRGATNEKLFF
TRBV20-1	-	13	many	TRBJ1-5	TGCAGTGCTAGCCCCGGAGGCAATCAGCCCCAGCATTTT	CSASPGGNQPQHF
TRBV12-3/TRBV12-4	TRBD1	15	few	TRBJ2-1	TGTGCCAGCATCACAGGGGGCTCGACCTACAATGAGCAGTTCTTC	CASITGGSTYNEQFF
TRBV5-5	-	16	many	TRBJ2-1	TGTGCCAGCAGCGAAACAGGGCCCTTCTTTTTGGATGAGCAGTTCTTC	CASSETGPFFLDEQFF
TRBV20-1	TRBD1	13	-	TRBJ2-7	TGCAGTGCTAGTGACAGGGCAACCTACGAGCAGTACTTC	CSASDRATYEQYF
TRBV15	TRBD2	20	-	TRBJ2-1	TGTGCCACCAGCAGAGATATACGAGCGGGAGGGGGACCCTCCTACAATGAGCAGTTCTTC	CATSRDIRAGGGPSYNEQFF
TRBV9	TRBD2	18	few	TRBJ2-1	TGTGCCAGCAGCGCCCACGGAGGGCTAGCGGGACTCGGCAATGAGCAGTTCTTC	CASSAHGGLAGLGNEQFF
TRBV6-5	-	15	many	TRBJ2-4	TGTGCCAGCAGTTACTCGGGAGTACCAGGGAACATTCAGTACTTC	CASSYSGVPGNIQYF
TRBV4-2	TRBD1	19	-	TRBJ1-6	TGTGCCAGCAGCCAAGATGTCCGGGCCGGTGGACAGGGTAGATCACCCCTCCACTTT	CASSQDVRAGGQGRSPLHF
TRBV11-1	TRBD1	15	few	TRBJ2-2	TGTGCCAGCGGTCGTGGGACAGTGAACACCGGGGAGCTGTTTTTT	CASGRGTVNTGELFF
TRBV20-1	TRBD2	16	many	TRBJ2-7	TGCAGTGCTAGAGGGAGGACTAGCGGGAGCAAGGTGGAGCAGTACTTC	CSARGRTSGSKVEQYF
TRBV7-2	-	13	few	TRBJ1-5	TGTGCCAGCAGCCCCGGGGCGACTCAGCCCCAGCATTTT	CASSPGATQPQHF
TRBV21-1	-	16	many	TRBJ2-3	TGTGCCAGCAGGCTACTTATAGAAGGAAGCACAGATACGCAGTATTTT	CASRLLIEGSTDTQYF
TRBV6-1	-	17	few	TRBJ1-5	TGTGCCAGCAGTCCGAGGTTCGAGGGGTTAGGGCGCCAGCCCCAGCATTTT	CASSPRFEGLGRQPQHF
TRBV7-2	-	13	many	TRBJ2-5	TGTGCCAGCAGCCCTCGGACTGGAGAGACCCAGTACTTC	CASSPRTGETQYF
TRBV10-3	TRBD1	15	few	TRBJ1-1	TGTGCCATCAGTGCTTCGACAGGGTGGAACACTGAAGCTTTCTTT	CAISASTGWNTEAFF
TRBV6-1	-	16	-	TRBJ1-3	TGTGCCAGCAGTGCGTTTGGGGTCAACTCTGGAAACACCATATATTTT	CASSAFGVNSGNTIYF
TRBV6-1	TRBD1	13	many	TRBJ2-1	TGTGCCAGCACCGATCACTCGAGACAGGGAGAGTTCTTC	CASTDHSRQGEFF
TRBV3-1	TRBD2	18	-	TRBJ2-2	TGTGCCAGCAGCCGCGGACTAGCGGGGACTTCTAACACCGGGGAGCTGTTTTTT	CASSRGLAGTSNTGELFF
TRBV30	-	15	-	TRBJ2-3	TGTGCCTGGAGTGCAGGACAGACTAGCACAGATACGCAGTATTTT	CAWSAGQTSTDTQYF
TRBV4-3	TRBD2	16	-	TRBJ2-7	TGCGCCAGCAGCCTCGCGGCTAGCGGGGTTACCTACGAGCAGTACTTC	CASSLAASGVTYEQYF
TRBV18	-	13	many	TRBJ2-7	TGTGCCAGCTCACGTGGTTTATCCTACGAGCAGTACTTC	CASSRGLSYEQYF
TRBV7-9	-	13	-	TRBJ1-5	TGTGCCAGCAGCTTCGGCGACAGACAGCCCCAGCATTTT	CASSFGDRQPQHF
TRBV12-3/TRBV12-4	-	13	many	TRBJ1-2	TGTGCCAGCAGTTTGGGCAGAGATAATGGCTACACCTTC	CASSLGRDNGYTF
TRBV28	-	12	few	TRBJ2-7	TGTGCCAGCAGTTTATCGCTGGGCGAGCAGTACTTC	CASSLSLGEQYF
TRBV5-1	-	15	few	TRBJ1-3	TGCGCCAGCAGCTCGGAGACCAGCTCTGGAAACACCATATATTTT	CASSSETSSGNTIYF
TRBV9	-	15	-	TRBJ1-2	TGTGCCAGCAGCGTATCCCAGGGAACTAACTATGGCTACACCTTC	CASSVSQGTNYGYTF
TRBV20-1	TRBD2	13	-	TRBJ2-3	TGCAGTGCCCATAGCGGGACGACAGATACGCAGTATTTT	CSAHSGTTDTQYF
TRBV30	-	13	few	TRBJ2-2	TGTGCCTGGAGTCTAGGGGGATCCGGGGAGCTGTTTTTT	CAWSLGGSGELFF
TRBV7-8	-	12	many	TRBJ2-7	TGTGCCAGCAGCTTAGGGCATAGCGAGCAGTACTTC	CASSLGHSEQYF
TRBV27	-	15	-	TRBJ2-5	TGTGCCAGCAGCCTGAACAGGGAGCCCCATAGCGAGCTGTACTTC	CASSLNREPHSELYF
TRBV7-2	-	14	few	TRBJ2-3	TGTGCCAGCAGCTTCGACAGTAGTACAGATACGCAGTATTTT	CASSFDSSTDTQYF
TRBV7-3	-	14	-	TRBJ2-2	TGTGCCAGCAGCTTAACAGGGCCCGGCGGGGAGCTGTTTTTT	CASSLTGPGGELFF
TRBV20-1	-	17	-	TRBJ1-2	TGCAGTGCTAGAGCTTCAAACGGAACAGGATCCGCCGGTGGCTACACCTTC	CSARASNGTGSAGGYTF
TRBV28	TRBD2	16	few	TRBJ2-1	TGTGCCAGCACCAGGGAGGCGGGAGCGGCTTACAATGAGCAGTTCTTC	CASTREAGAAYNEQFF
TRBV2	-	14	few	TRBJ2-3	TGTGCCAGCAGTGATAGGGTTGGTGGAGTTACGCAGTATTTT	CASSDRVGGVTQYF
TRBV4-3	-	15	-	TRBJ2-7	TGCGCCAGCAGCCAAGATGTCTATCCCAGTCCTAGGAAGTACTTC	CASSQDVYPSPRKYF
TRBV13	TRBD1	18	-	TRBJ2-2	TGTGCCAGCAGCAAACCGGGACAGGGCCCACCGAACACCGGGGAGCTGTTTTTT	CASSKPGQGPPNTGELFF
TRBV20-1	-	15	few	TRBJ2-1	TGCAGTGCTAGAGATAATCACAAACGAACCAATGAGCAGTTCTTC	CSARDNHKRTNEQFF
TRBV11-2	-	12	-	TRBJ2-5	TGTGCCAGCGGCAGGCCAGGCGGGACCCAGTACTTC	CASGRPGGTQYF